Below are 11 T cell receptor beta chains sequenced from a single sample in a study of T cell changes during pregnancy in multiple sclerosis. Data came from immunoSEQ multiplex PCR; TCRdb stores just in-frame clones and leaves some out. The repertoire holds under 130,000 clones, with roughly nine tenths as singletons. The sequenced sample was peripheral blood, obtained after pregnancy. The origin of the receptors is a female donor with multiple sclerosis, enrolled in a pregnancy study.

The J gene is TRBJ2-7, the V gene TRBV5-1; possibly TRBD1 for D (6 bases). V was shortened by 5 bases and J by 0 bases, with 15 bases between the two germline ends. Looked up from germline, CDR1 is SGHRS and CDR2 is YFSETQ. This CDR3 region has 15 residues. The CDR3 DNA follows: TGCGCCAGCAGTTCGGACAGTCTGAGCTCCTACGAGCAGTACTTC. This codes for CASSSDSLSSYEQYF.

The chain is built from TRBV5-1 and TRBJ2-1; D not certain. Germline V gene data show CDR1 as SGHRS and CDR2 as YFSETQ. This CDR3 has 15 residues. Trimming left V 0 bases short and J 4 bases short, with 11 bases between. The chain's CDR3 is CASSLAGDGYNEQFF. DNA for the CDR3: TGCGCCAGCAGCTTGGCCGGAGATGGTTACAATGAGCAGTTCTTC.

The rearrangement joins TRBV6-6 to TRBJ1-5; 8 nucleotides match TRBD1. From germline, CDR1 is MNHNY and CDR2 SVGAGI (reference sequence). This CDR3 region has 13 residues. J gave up 7 bases and V 6 bases, and 5 bases lay outside the gene matches. CDR3 nucleotide sequence: TGTGCCAGCAGAACGGACAGGGTCCAGCCCCAGCATTTT. Protein sequence: CASRTDRVQPQHF.

J is TRBJ1-2 and V is TRBV11-1; the match to TRBD1 covers 12 bases. The CDR3 has 18 residues. The V gene's germline CDR1 is SGHAT and CDR2 FQDESV (reference sequence). Unmatched junction bases numbered 12, after V lost 4 bases and J lost 3 bases. CDR3 sequence (DNA): TGTGCCAGCAGCTCTGTCTCCCCGGGACAGGGGGCCGACTATGGCTACACCTTC. It is translated as CASSSVSPGQGADYGYTF.

The V and J genes are TRBV10-1 and TRBJ2-7; D uncertain. Germline V gene sequence: CDR1 WNHNN, CDR2 SYGVQD (reference sequence). The V gene lost 2 bases and the J gene lost 6 bases, with 11 bases spanning the gap. This CDR3 comprises 13 residues. The CDR3 DNA follows: TGCGCCAGCAGTGAGACAATTGCCACCGAGCAGTACTTC. Its translation: CASSETIATEQYF.

The rearrangement links TRBV2 to TRBJ1-4; 12 bases are a match to TRBD1. The germline gives CDR1 SNHLY, CDR2 FYNNEI. The ends lost 5 bases at V and 3 bases at J; junction bases unmatched: 10. This CDR3 is built from 18 residues. CDR3 in amino acids: CASSLTGDRGRSNEKLFF. CDR3 DNA: TGTGCCAGCAGTCTGACTGGGGACAGGGGGCGATCTAATGAAAAACTGTTTTTT.

This chain connects TRBV13 to TRBJ2-3, with D uncertain. This CDR3 comprises 12 residues. Looked up from germline, CDR1 is PRHDT and CDR2 is FYEKMQ (reference sequence). Trimming left V 0 bases short and J 5 bases short, with 3 bases between. The CDR3 coding sequence is TGTGCCAGCAGCTTAGGCAGAGATACGCAGTATTTT. It translates to CASSLGRDTQYF.

The chain uses TRBV18 and TRBJ1-1; TRBD1 matches 8 bases. V was clipped by 3 bases and J by 2 bases; unmatched bases: 8. The CDR3 has 16 residues. Germline CDR1 is KGHSH and CDR2 is LQKENI. CDR3 DNA sequence: TGTGCCAGCTCACCTTTCGACAGGGGCTTAAACACTGAAGCTTTCTTT. It yields the protein CASSPFDRGLNTEAFF.

Written as DNA, the CDR3 is TGTGCCAGCAGCTTGGGGGGGGGAATCACAGATACGCAGTATTTT. Protein: CASSLGGGITDTQYF. This chain connects TRBV5-4 to TRBJ2-3, with 7 bases lining up with TRBD2. V lost 0 bases to trimming and J lost 2 bases; unmatched junction nucleotides: 3. The CDR3 runs 15 residues. Germline V gene lookup returns CDR1 SGHNT and CDR2 YYREEE (reference sequence).

The rearrangement links TRBV27 to TRBJ1-2; TRBD1 aligns across 8 bases. Looked up from germline, CDR1 is MNHEY and CDR2 is SMNVEV (reference sequence). The CDR3 loop spans 15 amino acids. V dropped 5 bases and J dropped 5; count of bases not matched to a gene: 10. CDR3 DNA sequence: TGTGCCAGCAGTATGACAGGGGCTCAGAGGTATGGCTACACCTTC. Encoded protein: CASSMTGAQRYGYTF.

The chain joins TRBV19 to TRBJ1-2; the D gene is possibly TRBD1 (6 bases). The CDR3 covers 15 residues. Germline CDR1 LNHDA, CDR2 SQIVND (reference sequence). Trimming shortened V by 1 base and J by 4 bases, and 13 bases separated the two germline ends. The CDR3, as DNA: TGTGCCAGTAGTATAGTGGAGACAGGAGCCTATGGCTACACCTTC. It specifies CASSIVETGAYGYTF.